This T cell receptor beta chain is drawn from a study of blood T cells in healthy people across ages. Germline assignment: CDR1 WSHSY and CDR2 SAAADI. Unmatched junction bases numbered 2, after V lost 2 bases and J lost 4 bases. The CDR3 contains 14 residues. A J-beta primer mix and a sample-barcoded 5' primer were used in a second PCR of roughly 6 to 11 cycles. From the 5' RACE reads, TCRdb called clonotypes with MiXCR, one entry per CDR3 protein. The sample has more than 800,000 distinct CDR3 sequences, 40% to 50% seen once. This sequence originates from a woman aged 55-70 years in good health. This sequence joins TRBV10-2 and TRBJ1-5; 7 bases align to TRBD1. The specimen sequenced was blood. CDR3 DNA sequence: TGCGCCAGCAGTGAGGGACAGGAAAATCAGCCCCAGCATTTT. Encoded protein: CASSEGQENQPQHF.